This T cell receptor beta chain was sequenced during a study of T cell clonotyping in hematopoietic cell transplantation (dated by TCRdb to the early 2020s). The study in broad terms: A total of 120 to 150 blood samples were gathered in the study from a few dozen consecutive transplant recipients along with their related donors. Recruitment of patients was conducted between late 2015 and January 2017, and follow-up was continued until September 2020 or death.

Via the germline V gene, CDR1 is MGHRA and CDR2 YSYEKL. Here V drops 1 base and J drops 5 bases, and the junction holds 6 bases not matched to any gene. The CDR3, from cysteine to phenylalanine, totals 16 residues. Only the CDR3 DNA stays, 48 bases, in frame from base 1. The immunoSEQ assay, a bias-controlled multiplex PCR using V- and J-specific primers, was used to amplify TCR beta CDR3 regions from genomic DNA. A proprietary barcode and Illumina adapter sequences were added to the CDR3 amplicons in a second PCR step. An Illumina MiSeq instrument was used to sequence the CDR3 libraries. For the original study's pipeline: Export and quality control were done with immunoSEQ Analyzer 3.0, while downstream analyses used R Bioconductor and Immunarch. Only productive rearrangements in the normalized downsampled data set were used to calculate repertoire metrics. Pathologically expanded clonotypes were defined as those larger than 5 templates in the normalized cohort. Repertoire diversity was measured with the Inverse Simpson Index. The non-normalized data set was used for CMV-specificity analyses so that all clonotypes could be captured. Sourced from immuneACCESS, this table was stored by TCRdb with only in-frame sequences that have V and J called. A share of the clones is absent; for the studies checked, an unresolved V gene accounts for under half, and the remainder has no known explanation. V, J and clone size are those of that table, while D and trimming were read from the DNA. Recorded for this sample are fewer than 80,000 clones; around 94% of them occurred a single time. Roughly 1.7% of the sample lies in the top ten.

Notes on this clone: Which antigen it targets is not known. There are no base qualities to consult, and no much larger clone falls within one base.

Blood samples for TCR beta sequencing were given by related transplant donors. Nuclei Lysis Solution was used to extract genomic DNA from fresh or cryopreserved unfractionated peripheral blood mononuclear cells. What the study reported, not specific to this receptor: A decrease in recipient TCR diversity was observed after transplant, and a progressive increase in pathologically expanded clonotypes was seen from day 30 to day 180. Inverse Simpson Index values from donors and from recipients before transplant predicted broader TCR repertoire diversity after transplant. Just a small fraction of recipient repertoires overlapped with donor repertoires, and more than 95% appeared de novo at the given depth. The sample size was limited and the cells went unsorted, which meant the CD4 and CD8 repertoire contributions could not be told apart.

The rearrangement joined TRBV4-1 to TRBJ2-7, with TRBD1 matching 12 junction bases. The receptor was isolated from a man aged 45-65 years in good health. Some clones in this sample may be carry-over from other donors' samples. Sequenced: peripheral blood mononuclear cells. This receptor has the CDR3 CASSQVKGQGAHEQYF. The base sequence is TGCGCCAGCAGCCAAGTTAAGGGACAGGGGGCTCACGAGCAGTACTTC.